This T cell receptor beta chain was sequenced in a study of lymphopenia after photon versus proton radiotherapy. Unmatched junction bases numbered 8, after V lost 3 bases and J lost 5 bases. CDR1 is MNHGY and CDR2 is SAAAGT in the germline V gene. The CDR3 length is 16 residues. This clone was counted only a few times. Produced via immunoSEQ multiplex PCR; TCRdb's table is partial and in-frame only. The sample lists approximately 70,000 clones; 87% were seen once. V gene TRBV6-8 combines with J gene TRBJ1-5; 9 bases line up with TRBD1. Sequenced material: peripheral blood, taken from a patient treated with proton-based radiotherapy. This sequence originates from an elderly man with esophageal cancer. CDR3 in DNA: TGTGCCAGCAGTTATTCCCCGTGGACAGGGGATCAGCCCCAGCATTTT. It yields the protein CASSYSPWTGDQPQHF.